This TCR beta chain appears in the sequencing data of a study of blood T cell repertoires in COVID-19. Study summary: In each case, the material was cDNA or gDNA derived from T cells, B-cell-depleted T cells, or PBMCs.

Germline V lookup: CDR1 SGHNT, CDR2 YYREEE (reference sequence). Trimming removed 0 bases at V and 3 bases at J, with 9 bases between. The CDR3 is made up of 14 amino acids. Assay: immunoSEQ multiplex PCR; the TCRdb copy retains only in-frame clones and omits some. This repertoire shows under 250,000 clones, 70% to 90% found once; its top ten account for around 6.8%. The chain carries TRBV5-4 and TRBJ2-5; maybe TRBD1 (5 bases). The source material was peripheral blood. The clonotype was recovered from a woman aged 55-69 years with active or convalescent COVID-19. The CDR3 sequence is CASSLAGNEETQYF. The CDR3 DNA reads TGTGCCAGCAGCTTGGCAGGGAATGAAGAGACCCAGTACTTC.